The 18 T cell receptor beta chains listed next were all sequenced from one sample in a study of T-cell reconstitution after alpha-beta-depleted transplantation in children. It was with unique molecular identifiers that the TCRbeta library was prepared. TCRdb re-derived calls from the PCR reads in MiXCR, one entry per CDR3 protein. This table has 300,000 to 400,000 distinct CDR3 sequences, under 20% appearing once. The specimen comprised PBMCs, mostly from graft donor cells, sampled 360 days after TCRalphabeta/CD19-depleted stem cell transplant. These receptors were taken from a male patient between 2 and 10 years old who had a stem cell transplant for acute lymphoblastic leukemia, so the T cells may come from the graft donor.

This clonotype showed up just a few times. The CDR3 spells CASSHRGGTGSYEQYF. CDR3 nucleotide sequence: TGTGCCAGCAGCCACCGGGGCGGGACAGGTTCCTACGAGCAGTACTTC. V is TRBV7-9 and J is TRBJ2-7, with 8 bases fitting TRBD1. Germline CDR1 SEHNR, CDR2 FQNEAQ (reference sequence). The CDR3 contains 16 residues. The trim removed 5 bases at V and 1 base at J, leaving 10 bases unmatched.

The V gene is TRBV20-1, the J gene TRBJ2-7, with D unresolved. The CDR3 loop spans 11 amino acids. Trimming shortened V by 4 bases and J by 4 bases, and 8 bases separated the two germline ends. Germline CDR1 DFQATT, CDR2 SNEGSKA (reference sequence). The CDR3 nucleotides read TGCAGTGCTACAAAAAATTACGAGCAGTACTTC. It encodes CSATKNYEQYF.

This clonotype was picked up a small number of times. The chain links TRBV12-3 or TRBV12-4 to TRBJ1-2, with a weak D call TRBD1 (5 bases). This CDR3 region has 13 residues. V was trimmed by 5 bases and J by 3 bases, leaving 10 bases between them. The CDR3 DNA follows: TGTGCCAGCAGTCCACAGGTGTACTATGGCTACACCTTC. Translating it yields CASSPQVYYGYTF.

The genes are TRBV5-1 and TRBJ2-1; 11 nucleotides match TRBD1. With 5 bases clipped from V and 7 bases from J, the junction kept 8 bases outside the gene matches. The germline gives CDR1 SGHRS, CDR2 YFSETQ. The CDR3 loop spans 15 amino acids. The CDR3 nucleotides read TGCGCCAGCAGATCCGGGACAGGGGGTCAGAATGAGCAGTTCTTC. Translation: CASRSGTGGQNEQFF.

This clonotype was detected a few times. This chain joins TRBV7-9 and TRBJ2-7; D is unresolved. The CDR3 is 12 residues long. Germline CDR1 SEHNR, CDR2 FQNEAQ (reference sequence). V lost 7 bases and J 1 base, leaving 8 bases between the germline ends. This chain's CDR3 is CASTPISYEQYF. The CDR3 DNA reads TGTGCCAGCACCCCTATTTCCTACGAGCAGTACTTC.

This clonotype was counted a few times. The chain couples TRBV10-3 to TRBJ2-7; 11 bases map to TRBD1. Germline V CDR1 and CDR2: ENHRY, SYGVKD. The J segment lost 4 bases and the V segment lost 8 bases, leaving 4 bases of the junction unmatched. This CDR3 region has 13 residues. The CDR3 sequence: CAIGQGADYEQYF. The CDR3 DNA follows: TGTGCCATCGGACAGGGGGCGGATTACGAGCAGTACTTC.

The table lists this clonotype with many counts. The chain is built from TRBV20-1 and TRBJ2-1; 10 bases are shared with TRBD2. There are 15 residues in the CDR3. The germline V gene encodes CDR1 DFQATT and CDR2 SNEGSKA (reference sequence). Trimming took 3 bases from V and 9 from J; bases not matched to a gene: 11. CDR3 loop: CSASPSSGSPSEQFF. The DNA for the CDR3 is TGCAGTGCTAGCCCTTCTAGCGGGAGTCCCTCTGAGCAGTTCTTC.

This clonotype was counted many times. The V call is TRBV10-3, the J call TRBJ1-5; no clear D gene. Trimming removed 2 bases at V and 4 bases at J, with 9 bases between. The CDR3 sequence is 14 residues long. Germline loops: CDR1 ENHRY, CDR2 SYGVKD. The CDR3: CAISERLGNQPQHF. The CDR3, as DNA: TGTGCCATCAGTGAGCGTCTTGGGAATCAGCCCCAGCATTTT.

The V gene is TRBV25-1, the J gene TRBJ2-1; possibly TRBD1 or TRBD2 for D (5 bases each). Trimming left V 3 bases short and J 9 bases short, with 15 bases between. This CDR3 comprises 14 residues. Germline CDR1 is MGHDK and CDR2 is SYGVNS. The CDR3: CASSEVGELLEQFF. DNA for the CDR3: TGTGCCAGCAGTGAGGTGGGGGAACTTCTTGAGCAGTTCTTC. Full variable domain (outside the CDR3, taken from reference TRBV25-1 and TRBJ2-1): EADIYQTPRYLVIGTGKKITLECSQTMGHDKMYWYQQDPGMELHLIHYSYGVNSTEKGDLSSESTVSRIRTEHFPLTLESARPSHTSQYLCASSEVGELLEQFFGPGTRLTVL.

This clonotype was recorded a few times. This chain connects TRBV27 to TRBJ2-7; TRBD1 agrees at 7 bases. Germline-derived CDR1 and CDR2 are MNHEY and SMNVEV (reference sequence). The CDR3 runs 12 residues. The junction had 3 bases not matched to a gene; V was cut back by 8 bases and J by 2 bases. The CDR3 sequence: CASGDSAYEQYF. CDR3 DNA sequence: TGTGCCAGCGGGGACAGTGCCTACGAGCAGTACTTC.

Ten or more counts support this clonotype. The chain couples TRBV15 to TRBJ1-1; no firm D call. CDR3 length: 14 residues. Trimming shortened V by 1 base and J by 4 bases, and 10 bases separated the two germline ends. Germline V lookup: CDR1 LNHNV, CDR2 YYDKDF (reference sequence). CDR3 sequence reads: CATSRGYEGTEAFF. The CDR3, as DNA: TGTGCCACCAGCAGAGGGTATGAGGGCACTGAAGCTTTCTTT.

This clonotype was detected a few times. The V call is TRBV28, the J call TRBJ2-1; 11 nucleotides align to TRBD2. CDR1 MDHEN and CDR2 SYDVKM come from the germline V gene. There are 16 residues in the CDR3. The ends lost 5 bases at V and 7 bases at J; junction bases unmatched: 10. Here the CDR3 DNA reads TGTGCCAGCAGTGGCCCCGGGACTAGCGGATCGAATGAGCAGTTCTTC. Residues: CASSGPGTSGSNEQFF. The entire variable domain, with the rest obtained from reference TRBV28 and TRBJ2-1, is as follows: DVKVTQSSRYLVKRTGEKVFLECVQDMDHENMFWYRQDPGLGLRLIYFSYDVKMKEKGDIPEGYSVSREKKERFSLILESASTNQTSMYLCASSGPGTSGSNEQFFGPGTRLTVL.

The rearrangement uses TRBV29-1 and TRBJ1-1; 7 bases match TRBD1. The germline gives CDR1 SQVTM, CDR2 ANQGSEA. The CDR3 extends over 12 amino acids. Trimming cost V 5 bases and J 3 bases; bases outside gene matches: 3. CDR3 coding DNA: TGCAGCGTTTCCACAGGGGACACTGAAGCTTTCTTT. The encoded protein is CSVSTGDTEAFF.

J is TRBJ2-5 and V is TRBV20-1; D is perhaps TRBD2 (6 bases). The germline gives CDR1 DFQATT, CDR2 SNEGSKA (reference sequence). The length of the CDR3 is 14 residues. The V and J ends lost 1 base and 5 bases respectively, with 14 bases between them. DNA of the CDR3: TGCAGTGCTAGAGTTTCACGGGAGCGGGAGACCCAGTACTTC. It is translated as CSARVSRERETQYF.

This clonotype was seen a handful of times. The chain joins TRBV7-9 to TRBJ2-5, with 9 bases lining up with TRBD1. The CDR3 sequence is 16 residues long. From germline, CDR1 is SEHNR and CDR2 FQNEAQ (reference sequence). V lost 3 bases, J lost 4 bases, and 9 bases stayed unmatched. Here the CDR3 DNA reads TGTGCCAGCAGCTTCCCAAGGACAGGGGAGGTAGAGACCCAGTACTTC. This translates into CASSFPRTGEVETQYF.

Only a few counts were recorded for this clonotype. The genes are TRBV29-1 and TRBJ2-7, with TRBD1 identical over 7 bases. CDR1 and CDR2 (germline): SQVTM, ANQGSEA. The J segment lost 0 bases and the V segment lost 6 bases, leaving 2 bases of the junction unmatched. There are 12 residues in the CDR3. The CDR3 loop reads CSVRDSSYEQYF. Written as DNA, the CDR3 is TGCAGCGTCCGGGACAGCTCCTACGAGCAGTACTTC.

V and J are TRBV12-3 or TRBV12-4 and TRBJ2-4; D not resolved. CDR3 length equals 14 residues. Trimming took 7 bases from V and 0 from J, leaving 10 bases between them. The CDR3 DNA reads as TGTGCCAGCATGGCGGAGCTAGCCAAAAACATTCAGTACTTC. Amino acids: CASMAELAKNIQYF.

This clonotype was seen more than once but under ten times. The genes are TRBV7-9 and TRBJ2-1, with D uncertain. The germline V gene encodes CDR1 SEHNR and CDR2 FQNEAQ (reference sequence). This CDR3 spans 14 amino acids. Trimming cost V 5 bases and J 0 bases, with 8 bases left between them. This chain's CDR3 is CASSQGSSYNEQFF. DNA for the CDR3: TGTGCCAGCAGCCAAGGTAGCTCCTACAATGAGCAGTTCTTC.